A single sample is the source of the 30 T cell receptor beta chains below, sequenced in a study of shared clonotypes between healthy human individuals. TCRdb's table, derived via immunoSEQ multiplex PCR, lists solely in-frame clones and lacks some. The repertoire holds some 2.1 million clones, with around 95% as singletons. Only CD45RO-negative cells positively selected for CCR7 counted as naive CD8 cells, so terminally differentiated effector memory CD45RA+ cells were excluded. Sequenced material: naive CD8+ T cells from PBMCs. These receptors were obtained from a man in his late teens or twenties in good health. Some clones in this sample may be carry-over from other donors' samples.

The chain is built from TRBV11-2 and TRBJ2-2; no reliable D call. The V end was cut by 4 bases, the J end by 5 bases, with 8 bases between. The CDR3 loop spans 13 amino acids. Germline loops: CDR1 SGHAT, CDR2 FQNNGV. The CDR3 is CASSSPWTGELFF. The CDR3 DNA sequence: TGTGCCAGCAGCTCCCCCTGGACCGGGGAGCTGTTTTTT.

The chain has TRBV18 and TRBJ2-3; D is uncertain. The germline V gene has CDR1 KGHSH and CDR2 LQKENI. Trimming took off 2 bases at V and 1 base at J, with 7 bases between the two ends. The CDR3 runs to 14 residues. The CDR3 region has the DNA TGTGCCAGCTCACCAGAGGTACGCACAGATACGCAGTATTTT. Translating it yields CASSPEVRTDTQYF.

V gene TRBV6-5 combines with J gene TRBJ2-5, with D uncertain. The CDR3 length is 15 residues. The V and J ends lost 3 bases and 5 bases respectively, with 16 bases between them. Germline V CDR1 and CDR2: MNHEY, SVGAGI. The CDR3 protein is CASSYGLGSGETQYF. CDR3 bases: TGTGCCAGCAGTTATGGTCTGGGGTCCGGGGAGACCCAGTACTTC.

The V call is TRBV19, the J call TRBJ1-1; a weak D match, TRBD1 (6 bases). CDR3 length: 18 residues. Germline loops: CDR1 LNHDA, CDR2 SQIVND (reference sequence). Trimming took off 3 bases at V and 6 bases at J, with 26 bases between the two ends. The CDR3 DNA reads TGTGCCAGTAGTATGGGGGGCGAGGCAGGGGAGTCTGCGGCTGAAGCTTTCTTT. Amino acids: CASSMGGEAGESAAEAFF.

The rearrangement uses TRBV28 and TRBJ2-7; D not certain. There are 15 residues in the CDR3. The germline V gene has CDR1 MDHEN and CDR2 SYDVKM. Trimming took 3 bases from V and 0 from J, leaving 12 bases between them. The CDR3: CASSFSAVPSYEQYF. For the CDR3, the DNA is TGTGCCAGCAGTTTCTCAGCAGTCCCCTCCTACGAGCAGTACTTC.

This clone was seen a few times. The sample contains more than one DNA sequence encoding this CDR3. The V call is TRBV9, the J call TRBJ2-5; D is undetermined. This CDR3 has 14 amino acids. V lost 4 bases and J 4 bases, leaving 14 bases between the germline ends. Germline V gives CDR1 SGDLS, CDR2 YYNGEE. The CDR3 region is CASSPTGVGETQYF. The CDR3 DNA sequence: TGTGCCAGCAGCCCCACTGGGGTGGGAGAGACCCAGTACTTC.

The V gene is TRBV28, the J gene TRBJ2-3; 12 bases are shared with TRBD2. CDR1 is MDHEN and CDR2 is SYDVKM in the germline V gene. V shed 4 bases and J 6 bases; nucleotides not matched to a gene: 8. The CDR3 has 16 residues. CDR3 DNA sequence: TGTGCCAGCAGTTCTCTACTAGCGGGAGGCTACGATACGCAGTATTTT. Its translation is CASSSLLAGGYDTQYF.

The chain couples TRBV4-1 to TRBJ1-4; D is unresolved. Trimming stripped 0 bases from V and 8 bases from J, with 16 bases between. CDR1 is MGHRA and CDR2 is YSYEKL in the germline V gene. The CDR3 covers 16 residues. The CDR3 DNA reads TGCGCCAGCAGCCAAGATAATAACGGTATGGGAGAAAAACTGTTTTTT. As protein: CASSQDNNGMGEKLFF.

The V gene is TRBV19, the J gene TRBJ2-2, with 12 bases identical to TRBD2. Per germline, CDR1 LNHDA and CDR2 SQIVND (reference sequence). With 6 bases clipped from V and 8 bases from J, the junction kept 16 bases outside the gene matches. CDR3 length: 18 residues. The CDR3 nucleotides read TGTGCCAGTAGCGACCCTCCTAGCGGGAGGGTTCTTGGGGGGGAGCTGTTTTTT. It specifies CASSDPPSGRVLGGELFF.

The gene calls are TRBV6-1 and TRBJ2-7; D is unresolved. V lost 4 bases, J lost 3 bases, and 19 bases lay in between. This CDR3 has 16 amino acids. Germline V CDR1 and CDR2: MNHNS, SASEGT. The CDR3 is CASSGNLDTLFYEQYF. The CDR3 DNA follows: TGTGCCAGCAGTGGCAATTTAGACACCCTCTTCTACGAGCAGTACTTC.

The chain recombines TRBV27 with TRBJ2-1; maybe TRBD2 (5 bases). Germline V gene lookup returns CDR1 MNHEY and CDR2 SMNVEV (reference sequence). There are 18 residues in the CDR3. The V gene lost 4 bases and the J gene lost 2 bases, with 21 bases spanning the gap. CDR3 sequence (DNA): TGTGCCAGCAGTTCCCCCCTGAGAACTAGAGGAACCTACAATGAGCAGTTCTTC. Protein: CASSSPLRTRGTYNEQFF.

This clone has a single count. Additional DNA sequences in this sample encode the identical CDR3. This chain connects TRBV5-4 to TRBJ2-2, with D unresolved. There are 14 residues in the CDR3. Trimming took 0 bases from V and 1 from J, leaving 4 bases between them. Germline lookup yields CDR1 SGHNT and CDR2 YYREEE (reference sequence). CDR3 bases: TGTGCCAGCAGCTTGGCGGGGAACACCGGGGAGCTGTTTTTT. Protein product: CASSLAGNTGELFF.

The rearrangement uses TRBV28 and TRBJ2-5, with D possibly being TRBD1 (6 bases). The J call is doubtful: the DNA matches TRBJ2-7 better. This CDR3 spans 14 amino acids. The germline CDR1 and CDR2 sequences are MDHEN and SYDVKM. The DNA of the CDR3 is TGTGCCAGCAGTTACCTCGGGACACGCTACGAGCAGTACTTC. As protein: CASSYLGTRYEQYF.

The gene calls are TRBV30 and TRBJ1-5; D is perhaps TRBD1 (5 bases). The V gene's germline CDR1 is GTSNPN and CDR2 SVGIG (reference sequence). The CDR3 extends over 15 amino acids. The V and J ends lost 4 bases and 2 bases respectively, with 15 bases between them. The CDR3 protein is CAWNSPGAGNQPQHF. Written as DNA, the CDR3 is TGTGCCTGGAACTCTCCCGGGGCCGGCAATCAGCCCCAGCATTTT. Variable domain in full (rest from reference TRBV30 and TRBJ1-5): SQTIHQWPATLVQPVGSPLSLECTVEGTSNPNLYWYRQAAGRGLQLLFYSVGIGQISSEVPQNLSASRPQDRQFILSSKKLLLSDSGFYLCAWNSPGAGNQPQHFGDGTRLSIL.

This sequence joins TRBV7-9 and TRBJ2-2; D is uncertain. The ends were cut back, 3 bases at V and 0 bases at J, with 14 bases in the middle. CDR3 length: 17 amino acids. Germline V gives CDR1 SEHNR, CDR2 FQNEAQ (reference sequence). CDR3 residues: CASSFPRRRANTGELFF. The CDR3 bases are TGTGCCAGCAGCTTTCCGAGGCGGCGAGCGAACACCGGGGAGCTGTTTTTT.

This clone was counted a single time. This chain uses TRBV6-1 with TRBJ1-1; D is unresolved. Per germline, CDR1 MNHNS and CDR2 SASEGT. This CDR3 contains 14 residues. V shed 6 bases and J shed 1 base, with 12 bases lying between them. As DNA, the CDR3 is TGTGCCAGCAGAAAGACTGAGGGGAACACTGAAGCTTTCTTT. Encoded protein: CASRKTEGNTEAFF.

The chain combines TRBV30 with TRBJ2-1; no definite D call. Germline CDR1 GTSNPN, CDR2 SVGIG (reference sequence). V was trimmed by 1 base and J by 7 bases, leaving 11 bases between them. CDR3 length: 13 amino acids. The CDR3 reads CAWSDGSSNEQFF. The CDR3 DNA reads TGTGCCTGGAGTGATGGCAGCTCGAATGAGCAGTTCTTC.

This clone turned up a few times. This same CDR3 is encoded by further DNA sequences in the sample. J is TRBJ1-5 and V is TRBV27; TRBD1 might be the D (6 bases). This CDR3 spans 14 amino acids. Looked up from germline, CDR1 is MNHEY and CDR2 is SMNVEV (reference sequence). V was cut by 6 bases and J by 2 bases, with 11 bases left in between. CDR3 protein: CASSLRQGNQPQHF. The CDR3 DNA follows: TGTGCCAGCAGCCTTAGACAGGGCAATCAGCCCCAGCATTTT.

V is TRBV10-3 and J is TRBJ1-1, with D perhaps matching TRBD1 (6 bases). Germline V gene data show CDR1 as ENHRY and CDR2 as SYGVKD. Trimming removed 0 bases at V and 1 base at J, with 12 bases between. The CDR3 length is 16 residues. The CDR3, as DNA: TGTGCCATCAGTGAGTCTGTGGGGGGCGGGAACACTGAAGCTTTCTTT. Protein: CAISESVGGGNTEAFF.

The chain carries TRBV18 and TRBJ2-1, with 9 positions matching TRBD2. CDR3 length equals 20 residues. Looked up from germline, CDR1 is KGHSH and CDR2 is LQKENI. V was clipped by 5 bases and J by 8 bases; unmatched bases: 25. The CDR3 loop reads CASSSRTGLGSGSSADEQFF. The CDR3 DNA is TGTGCCAGCTCATCACGAACAGGGTTGGGTAGCGGGAGTAGCGCGGATGAGCAGTTCTTC.

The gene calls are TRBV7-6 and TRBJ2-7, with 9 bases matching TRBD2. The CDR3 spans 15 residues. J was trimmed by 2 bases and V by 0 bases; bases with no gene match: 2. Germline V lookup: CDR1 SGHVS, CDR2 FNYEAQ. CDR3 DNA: TGTGCCAGCAGCTTAGCTAGCGGGGGAACCTACGAGCAGTACTTC. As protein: CASSLASGGTYEQYF.

The CDR3 nucleotides are TGTGCCAGCAGCTTATTTACAGGGAACAATCAGCCCCAGCATTTT. This encodes CASSLFTGNNQPQHF. This chain joins TRBV7-2 and TRBJ1-5; D is possibly TRBD1 (6 bases). From germline, CDR1 is SGHTA and CDR2 FQGNSA. CDR3 length: 15 amino acids. V was trimmed by 2 bases and J by 3 bases, leaving 11 bases between them.

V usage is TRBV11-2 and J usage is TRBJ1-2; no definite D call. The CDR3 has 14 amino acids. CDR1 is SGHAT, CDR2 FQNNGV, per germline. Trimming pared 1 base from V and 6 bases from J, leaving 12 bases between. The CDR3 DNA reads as TGTGCCAGCAGCTTAGGGGGAACAGTGAATGGCTACACCTTC. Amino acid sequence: CASSLGGTVNGYTF.

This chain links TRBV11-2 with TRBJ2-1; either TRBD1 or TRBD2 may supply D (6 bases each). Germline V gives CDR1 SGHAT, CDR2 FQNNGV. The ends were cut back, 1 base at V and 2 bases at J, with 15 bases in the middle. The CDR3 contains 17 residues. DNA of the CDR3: TGTGCCAGCAGCTTAGGTTTGGGGGGCAGAACCTACAATGAGCAGTTCTTC. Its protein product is CASSLGLGGRTYNEQFF.

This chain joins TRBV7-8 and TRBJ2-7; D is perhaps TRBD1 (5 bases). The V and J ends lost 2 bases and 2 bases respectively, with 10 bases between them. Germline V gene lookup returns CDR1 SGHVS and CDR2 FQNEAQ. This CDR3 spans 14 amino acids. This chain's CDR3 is CASSLPGNPYEQYF. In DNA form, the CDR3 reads TGTGCCAGCAGCTTACCAGGGAACCCCTACGAGCAGTACTTC.

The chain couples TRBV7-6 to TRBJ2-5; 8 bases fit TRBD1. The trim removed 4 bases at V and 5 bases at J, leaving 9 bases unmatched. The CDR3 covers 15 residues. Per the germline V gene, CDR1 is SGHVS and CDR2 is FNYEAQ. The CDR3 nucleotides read TGTGCCAGCAGCTACCTACAGGGGGTGGGGGAGACCCAGTACTTC. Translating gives CASSYLQGVGETQYF.

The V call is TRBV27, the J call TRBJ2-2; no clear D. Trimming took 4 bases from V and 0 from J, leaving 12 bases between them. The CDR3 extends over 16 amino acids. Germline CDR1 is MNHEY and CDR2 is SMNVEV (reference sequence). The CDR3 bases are TGTGCCAGCAGTTCACACAGAGTTTCGAACACCGGGGAGCTGTTTTTT. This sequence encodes CASSSHRVSNTGELFF.

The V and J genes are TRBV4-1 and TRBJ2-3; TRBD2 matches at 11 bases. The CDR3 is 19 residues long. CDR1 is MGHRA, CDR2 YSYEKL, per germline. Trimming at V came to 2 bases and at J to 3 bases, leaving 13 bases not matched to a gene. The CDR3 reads CASSQLAGGPGVRTDTQYF. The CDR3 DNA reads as TGCGCCAGCAGCCAATTAGCGGGAGGGCCCGGGGTACGTACAGATACGCAGTATTTT.

The CDR3 DNA follows: TGCGCCAGCAGCCAAAGCAGGGAGCCCACCGGGGAGCTGTTTTTT. Protein sequence: CASSQSREPTGELFF. The chain uses TRBV5-1 and TRBJ2-2; D tentatively reads TRBD1 or TRBD2 (5 bases each). This CDR3 has 15 amino acids. Germline V gives CDR1 SGHRS, CDR2 YFSETQ. V dropped 4 bases and J dropped 4 bases, with 14 bases sitting between them.

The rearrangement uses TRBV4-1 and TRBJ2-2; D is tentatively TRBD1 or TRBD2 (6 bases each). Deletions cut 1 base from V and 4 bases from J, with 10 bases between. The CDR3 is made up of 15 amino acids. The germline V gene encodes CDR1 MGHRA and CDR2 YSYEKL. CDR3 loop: CASSQVGGPTGELFF. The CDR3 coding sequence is TGCGCCAGCAGCCAAGTGGGGGGCCCCACCGGGGAGCTGTTTTTT.